Below, one T cell receptor beta chain is given with its context. Time point of the sample: persistent/refractory GD, antithyroid drugs over 5 years with positive TRAb. Researchers made the TCR library from RNA that was extracted from PBMCs. The germline gives CDR1 MNHNS, CDR2 SASEGT. CDR3 length: 14 residues. V lost 8 bases, J lost 1 base, and 12 bases lay in between. The sample is drawn from a study of regulatory T cells in long-lasting Graves disease. For TCR beta, libraries came from iRepertoire HTBI primers and Arm-PCR of CDR3 regions. TCRdb independently ran MiXCR on the multiplex PCR reads; one entry per CDR3 protein. Among roughly 470,000 distinct CDR3 sequences listed, about a fifth were seen once.

The TCR sequence derives from a female donor with Graves disease. Sequencing used peripheral blood mononuclear cells (PBMCs), obtained when the disease was refractory, from a patient treated with antithyroid drugs. The genes are TRBV6-1 and TRBJ2-1; weak D call: TRBD2 (5 bases). Here the CDR3 reads CASVEGNSYNEQFF. The DNA of the CDR3 is TGTGCCAGCGTCGAGGGCAATTCCTACAATGAGCAGTTCTTC.